This record looks at one T cell receptor beta chain sequence and its context. Its antigen is as yet unknown. These data are taken from a study of T cells after posttransplantation cyclophosphamide. The protocol was immunoSEQ multiplex PCR, while the TCRdb copy is restricted to in-frame clones and leaves out a portion. Here the sample spans tens of thousands of clones, roughly 73% being singletons. General study results and limits: Tissue-infiltrating T cells from skin or gut overlapped little with blood T cells. After PTCy, TRB diversity resembled that of CNI/methotrexate controls. Later post-transplant blood repertoires were often dominated by donor CD8+ memory clones.

Treatment was busulfan-fludarabine conditioning, a marrow graft, and cyclophosphamide on days +3 and +4. The sample was CD4+ T cells sorted from blood, taken roughly 250 weeks after a stem cell transplant with posttransplant cyclophosphamide. This clonotype was sampled from a female patient in her 40s who received an allogeneic stem cell transplant from a related donor, was CMV-positive, and had no GVHD. Some of these T cells may belong to the graft donor.

The CDR3 DNA follows: TGTGCCAGCAGCCTGGGACAGGGTAAAGTTCAGCCCCAGCATTTT. It encodes CASSLGQGKVQPQHF. The rearrangement links TRBV5-6 to TRBJ1-5; 9 bases are shared with TRBD1. The CDR3 loop spans 15 amino acids. Germline-derived CDR1 and CDR2 are SGHDT and YYEEEE. Germline trimming cut 4 bases from V and 6 bases from J; bases unmatched to any gene: 8.